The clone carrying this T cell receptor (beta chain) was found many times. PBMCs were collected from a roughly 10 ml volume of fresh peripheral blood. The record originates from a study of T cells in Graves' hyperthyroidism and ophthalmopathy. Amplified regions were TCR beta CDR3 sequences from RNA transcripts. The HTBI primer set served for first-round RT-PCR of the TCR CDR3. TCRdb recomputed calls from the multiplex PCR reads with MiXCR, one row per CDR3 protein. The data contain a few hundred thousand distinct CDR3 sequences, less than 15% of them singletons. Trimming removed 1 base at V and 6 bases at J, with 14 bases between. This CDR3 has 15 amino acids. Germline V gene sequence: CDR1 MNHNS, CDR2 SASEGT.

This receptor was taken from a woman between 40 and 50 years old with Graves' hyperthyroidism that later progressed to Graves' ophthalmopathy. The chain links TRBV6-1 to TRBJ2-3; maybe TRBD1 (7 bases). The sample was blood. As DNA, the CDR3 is TGTGCCAGCAGTGAAGGGGGCAGGGGGAGGGATACGCAGTATTTT. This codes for CASSEGGRGRDTQYF.